This TCR beta chain was obtained from a study of blood T cell repertoires in COVID-19. In the study overall: Sites across the United States, Italy and Spain contributed samples from acute and convalescent COVID-19. Nucleic acid was either cDNA or gDNA, and it came from T cells, B-cell-depleted T cells, or PBMCs.

Under the authors' procedure: From reference gene primer amplification, estimates of nucleated cell counts were derived. This table comes from immunoSEQ multiplex PCR, and its TCRdb copy is limited to in-frame clones, with some not included. Clone size and V and J calls were adopted from that table, with D and trimming inferred from the DNA. The table lists 470,000 or so clones, 80% to 90% of them singletons. Germline V gene sequence: CDR1 SGHTA, CDR2 FQGNSA. The CDR3 is made up of 15 amino acids. The ends lost 7 bases at V and 2 bases at J; junction bases unmatched: 7. The gene calls are TRBV7-2 and TRBJ2-1; 8 positions agree with TRBD2. Material for sequencing was peripheral blood. This receptor was taken from a human donor in a cohort sampled during active COVID-19. Here the CDR3 DNA reads TGTGCCAGCACCCTGGGACTAGGGGCCTACAATGAGCAGTTCTTC. Protein sequence: CASTLGLGAYNEQFF. Looking up the rest from reference TRBV7-2 and TRBJ2-1 gives the full variable domain: GAGVSQSPSNKVTEKGKDVELRCDPISGHTALYWYRQSLGQGLEFLIYFQGNSAPDKSGLPSDRFSAERTGGSVSTLTIQRTQQEDSAVYLCASTLGLGAYNEQFFGPGTRLTVL.